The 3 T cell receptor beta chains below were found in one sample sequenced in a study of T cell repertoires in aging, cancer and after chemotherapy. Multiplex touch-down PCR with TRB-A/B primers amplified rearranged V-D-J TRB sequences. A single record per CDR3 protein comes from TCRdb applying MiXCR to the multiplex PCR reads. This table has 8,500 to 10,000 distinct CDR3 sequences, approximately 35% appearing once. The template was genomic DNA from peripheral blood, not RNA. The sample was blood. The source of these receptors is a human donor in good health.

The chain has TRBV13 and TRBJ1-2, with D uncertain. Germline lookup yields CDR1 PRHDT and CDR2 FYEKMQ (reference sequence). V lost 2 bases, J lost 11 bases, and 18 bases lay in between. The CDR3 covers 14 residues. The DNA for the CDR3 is TGTGCCAGCAGCTTATCGCGAGACTTTAAGAGATACACCTTC. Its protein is CASSLSRDFKRYTF.

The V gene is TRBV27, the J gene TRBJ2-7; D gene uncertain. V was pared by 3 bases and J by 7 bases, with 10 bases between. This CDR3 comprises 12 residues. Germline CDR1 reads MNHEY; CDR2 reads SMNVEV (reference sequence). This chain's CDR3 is CASSLTHGEQYF. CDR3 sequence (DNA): TGTGCCAGCAGTTTGACACACGGGGAGCAGTACTTC.

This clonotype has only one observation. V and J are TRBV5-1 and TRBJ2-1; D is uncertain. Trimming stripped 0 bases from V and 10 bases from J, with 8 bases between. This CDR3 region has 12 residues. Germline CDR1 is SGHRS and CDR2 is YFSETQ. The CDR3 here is CASSLVLEEQFF. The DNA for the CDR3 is TGCGCCAGCAGCTTGGTACTCGAGGAGCAGTTCTTC.